The rows below give T cell receptor beta chains drawn from one sample of a study of shared clonotypes between healthy human individuals. Repertoires were generated with immunoSEQ multiplex PCR, while TCRdb's copy carries only in-frame clones and drops some. Of some 1,100,000 clones listed, 75% to 80% are singletons. Source material: memory CD4+ T cells from PBMCs. The receptors originated from a man aged 18 to 29 in good health. Some clones in this sample may be carry-over from other donors' samples. Each CDR3 is given with its conserved first and last residue. The D gene is left open where the match is weak.

d_gene: TRBD1
v_gene: TRBV25-1
CDR3aa: CASRDSFLGEQYF

d_gene: -
v_gene: TRBV25-1
CDR3aa: CASGRAGGYEQYF

d_gene: -
v_gene: TRBV7-3
CDR3aa: CASSSGSGVGSPLHF

d_gene: TRBD1
v_gene: TRBV5-1
CDR3aa: CASRTGTVINEQFF

d_gene: -
v_gene: TRBV19
CDR3aa: CASSPQWGGNYGYTF

d_gene: -
v_gene: TRBV28
CDR3aa: CASIPGANYGYTF

d_gene: TRBD1
v_gene: TRBV27
CDR3aa: CASSRKGQEEETQYF

d_gene: TRBD1
v_gene: TRBV9
CDR3aa: CASSVTGRGPNEQFF

d_gene: -
v_gene: TRBV25-1
CDR3aa: CASQPPNWGNEQFF

d_gene: -
v_gene: TRBV2
CDR3aa: CASSDASSNQPQHF

d_gene: -
v_gene: TRBV7-2
CDR3aa: CASSLIAGILNTEAFF

d_gene: -
v_gene: TRBV28
CDR3aa: CASKRRYGEAFF

d_gene: -
v_gene: TRBV6-1
CDR3aa: CASSEAGWVSNQPQHF

d_gene: TRBD2
v_gene: TRBV7-3
CDR3aa: CASSLVAGEVTDTQYF